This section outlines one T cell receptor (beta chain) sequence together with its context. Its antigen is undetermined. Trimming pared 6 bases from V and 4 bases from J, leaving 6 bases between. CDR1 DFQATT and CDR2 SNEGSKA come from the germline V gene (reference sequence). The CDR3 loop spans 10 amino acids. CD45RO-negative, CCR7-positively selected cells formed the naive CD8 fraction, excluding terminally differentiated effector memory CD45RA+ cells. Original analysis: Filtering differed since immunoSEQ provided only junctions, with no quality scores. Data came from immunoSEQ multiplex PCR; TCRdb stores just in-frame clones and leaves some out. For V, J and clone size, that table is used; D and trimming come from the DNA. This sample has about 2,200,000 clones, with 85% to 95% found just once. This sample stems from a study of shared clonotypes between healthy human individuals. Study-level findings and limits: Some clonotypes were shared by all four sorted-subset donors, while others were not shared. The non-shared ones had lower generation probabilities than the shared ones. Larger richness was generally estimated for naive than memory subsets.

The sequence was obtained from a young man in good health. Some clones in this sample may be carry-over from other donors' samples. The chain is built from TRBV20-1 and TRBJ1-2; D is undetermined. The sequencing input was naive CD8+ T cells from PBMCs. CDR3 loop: CSAHSYGYTF. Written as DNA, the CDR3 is TGCAGTGCCCATAGCTATGGCTACACCTTC.